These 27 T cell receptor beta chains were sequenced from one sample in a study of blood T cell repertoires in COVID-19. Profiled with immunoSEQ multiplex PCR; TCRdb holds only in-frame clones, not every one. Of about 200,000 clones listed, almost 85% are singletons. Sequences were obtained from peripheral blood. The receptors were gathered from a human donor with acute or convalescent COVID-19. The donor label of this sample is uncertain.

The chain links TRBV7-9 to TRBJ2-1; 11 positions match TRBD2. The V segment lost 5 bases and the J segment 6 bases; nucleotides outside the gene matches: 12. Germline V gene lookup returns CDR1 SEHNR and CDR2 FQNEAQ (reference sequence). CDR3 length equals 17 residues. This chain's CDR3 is CASSASGLAGGLNEQFF. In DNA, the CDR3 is TGTGCCAGCAGCGCCTCGGGGCTAGCGGGAGGCCTCAATGAGCAGTTCTTC.

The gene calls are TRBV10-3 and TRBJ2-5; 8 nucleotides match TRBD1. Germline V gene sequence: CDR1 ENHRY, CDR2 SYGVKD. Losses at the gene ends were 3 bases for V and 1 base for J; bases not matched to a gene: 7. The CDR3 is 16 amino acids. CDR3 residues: CAISELRTGTQETQYF. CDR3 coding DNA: TGTGCCATCAGTGAACTGAGGACAGGGACCCAAGAGACCCAGTACTTC.

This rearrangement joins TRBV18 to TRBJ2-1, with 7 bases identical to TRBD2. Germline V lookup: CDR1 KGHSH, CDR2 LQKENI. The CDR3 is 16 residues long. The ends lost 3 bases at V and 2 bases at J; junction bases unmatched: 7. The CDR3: CASSPLSGATYNEQFF. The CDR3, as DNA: TGTGCCAGCTCACCTTTAAGCGGGGCGACCTACAATGAGCAGTTCTTC. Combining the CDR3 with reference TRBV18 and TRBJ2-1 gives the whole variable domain NAGVMQNPRHLVRRRGQEARLRCSPMKGHSHVYWYRQLPEEGLKFMVYLQKENIIDESGMPKERFSAEFPKEGPSILRIQQVVRGDSAAYFCASSPLSGATYNEQFFGPGTRLTVL.

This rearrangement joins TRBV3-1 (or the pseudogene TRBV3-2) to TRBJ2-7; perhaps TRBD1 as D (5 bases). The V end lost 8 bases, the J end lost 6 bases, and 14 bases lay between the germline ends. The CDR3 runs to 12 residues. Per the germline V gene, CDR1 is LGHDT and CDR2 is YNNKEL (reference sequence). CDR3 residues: CASAALGLEQYF. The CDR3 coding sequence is TGTGCCAGCGCCGCCCTGGGGCTCGAGCAGTACTTC.

This CDR3 is CASSFGQVDDTQYF. In nucleotides, the CDR3 is TGTGCCAGCAGCTTCGGACAGGTCGACGATACGCAGTATTTT. This chain joins TRBV7-9 and TRBJ2-3; 7 nucleotides align to TRBD1. Germline CDR1 reads SEHNR; CDR2 reads FQNEAQ (reference sequence). With 3 bases clipped from V and 6 bases from J, the junction kept 6 bases outside the gene matches. This CDR3 contains 14 residues.

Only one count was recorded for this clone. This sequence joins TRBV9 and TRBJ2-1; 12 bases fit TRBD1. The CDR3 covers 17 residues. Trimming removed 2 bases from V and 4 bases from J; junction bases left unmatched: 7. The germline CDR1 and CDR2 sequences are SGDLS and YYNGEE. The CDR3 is CASSVYRDRGPYNEQFF. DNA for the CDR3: TGTGCCAGCAGCGTTTACCGGGACAGGGGGCCGTACAATGAGCAGTTCTTC.

The CDR3 sequence is CASSLFPGLAGVEQYF. The CDR3 region has the DNA TGTGCCAGCAGTTTATTTCCGGGACTAGCGGGAGTCGAGCAGTACTTC. The chain employs TRBV27 and TRBJ2-7; 14 bases are shared with TRBD2. J lost 6 bases, V lost 1 base, and 5 bases had no gene match. Looked up from germline, CDR1 is MNHEY and CDR2 is SMNVEV (reference sequence). The CDR3 is 16 amino acids.

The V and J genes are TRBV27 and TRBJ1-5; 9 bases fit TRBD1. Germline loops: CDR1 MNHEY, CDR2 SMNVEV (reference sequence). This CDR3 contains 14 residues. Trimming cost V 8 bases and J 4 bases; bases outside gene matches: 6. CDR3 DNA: TGTGCCAGCCGAACAGGGGGCCTAAATCAGCCCCAGCATTTT. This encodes CASRTGGLNQPQHF.

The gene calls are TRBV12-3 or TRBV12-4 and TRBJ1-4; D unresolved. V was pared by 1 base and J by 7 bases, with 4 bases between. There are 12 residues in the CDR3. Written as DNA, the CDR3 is TGTGCCAGCAGTTTAGGGCCTGAAAAACTGTTTTTT. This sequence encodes CASSLGPEKLFF.

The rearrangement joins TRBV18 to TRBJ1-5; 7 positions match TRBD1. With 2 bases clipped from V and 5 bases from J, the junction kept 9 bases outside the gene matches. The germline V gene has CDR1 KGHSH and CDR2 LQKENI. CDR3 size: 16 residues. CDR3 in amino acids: CASSPFRTGGDQPQHF. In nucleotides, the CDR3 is TGTGCCAGCTCACCATTCCGGACAGGAGGGGATCAGCCCCAGCATTTT. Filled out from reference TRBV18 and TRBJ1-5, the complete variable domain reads NAGVMQNPRHLVRRRGQEARLRCSPMKGHSHVYWYRQLPEEGLKFMVYLQKENIIDESGMPKERFSAEFPKEGPSILRIQQVVRGDSAAYFCASSPFRTGGDQPQHFGDGTRLSIL.

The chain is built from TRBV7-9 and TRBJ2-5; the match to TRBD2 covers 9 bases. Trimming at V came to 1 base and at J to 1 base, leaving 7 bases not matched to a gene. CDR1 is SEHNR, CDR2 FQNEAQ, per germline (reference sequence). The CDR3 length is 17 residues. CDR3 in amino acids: CASSLELAGSGQETQYF. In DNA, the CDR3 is TGTGCCAGCAGCTTAGAACTAGCGGGTTCCGGCCAAGAGACCCAGTACTTC.

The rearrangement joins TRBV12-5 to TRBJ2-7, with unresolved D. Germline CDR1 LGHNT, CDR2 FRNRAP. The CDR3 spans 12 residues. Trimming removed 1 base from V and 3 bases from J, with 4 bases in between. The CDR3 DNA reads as TGTGCTAGTGGTTTGGCCGTCTACGAGCAGTACTTC. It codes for CASGLAVYEQYF.

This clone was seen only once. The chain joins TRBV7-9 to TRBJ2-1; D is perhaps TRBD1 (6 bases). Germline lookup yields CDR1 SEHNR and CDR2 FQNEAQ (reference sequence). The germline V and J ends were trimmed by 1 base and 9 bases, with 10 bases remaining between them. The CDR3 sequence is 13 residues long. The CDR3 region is CASSLEGVLEQFF. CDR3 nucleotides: TGTGCCAGCAGCTTAGAGGGGGTACTTGAGCAGTTCTTC.

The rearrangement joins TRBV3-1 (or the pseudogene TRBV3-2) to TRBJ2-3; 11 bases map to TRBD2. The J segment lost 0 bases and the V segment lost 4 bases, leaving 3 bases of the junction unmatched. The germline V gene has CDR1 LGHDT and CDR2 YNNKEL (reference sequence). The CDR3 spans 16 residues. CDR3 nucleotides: TGTGCCAGCAGCCCTGGGACTAGCGGTAGCACAGATACGCAGTATTTT. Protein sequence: CASSPGTSGSTDTQYF.

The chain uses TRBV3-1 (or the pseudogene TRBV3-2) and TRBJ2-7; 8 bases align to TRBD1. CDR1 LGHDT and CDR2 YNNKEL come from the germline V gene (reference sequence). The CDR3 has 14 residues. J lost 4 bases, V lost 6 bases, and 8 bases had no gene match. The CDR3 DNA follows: TGTGCCAGCAGTCGGACAGGGTGGGGGTACGAGCAGTACTTC. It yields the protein CASSRTGWGYEQYF.

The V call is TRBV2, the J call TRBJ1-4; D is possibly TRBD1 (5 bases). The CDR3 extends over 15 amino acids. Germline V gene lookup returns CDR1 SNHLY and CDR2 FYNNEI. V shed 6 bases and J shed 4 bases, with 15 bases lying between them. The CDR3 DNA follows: TGTGCCAGCAGGAATACAGGTTCGAATAATGAAAAACTGTTTTTT. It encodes CASRNTGSNNEKLFF.

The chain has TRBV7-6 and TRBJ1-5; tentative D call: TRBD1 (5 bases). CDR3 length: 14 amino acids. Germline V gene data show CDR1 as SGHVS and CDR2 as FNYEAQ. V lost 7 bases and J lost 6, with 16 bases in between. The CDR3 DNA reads TGTGCCAGCATAGATAAGGGAAGGGGTCAGCCCCAGCATTTT. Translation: CASIDKGRGQPQHF.

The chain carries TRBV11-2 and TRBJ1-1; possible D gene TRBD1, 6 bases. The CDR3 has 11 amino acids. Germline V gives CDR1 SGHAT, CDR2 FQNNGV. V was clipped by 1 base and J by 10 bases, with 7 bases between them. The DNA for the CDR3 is TGTGCCAGCAGCTTAGCCAGGGGAGCTTTCTTT. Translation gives CASSLARGAFF.

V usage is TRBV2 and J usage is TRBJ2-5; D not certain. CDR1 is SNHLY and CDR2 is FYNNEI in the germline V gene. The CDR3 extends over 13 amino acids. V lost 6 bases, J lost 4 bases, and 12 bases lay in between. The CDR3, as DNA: TGTGCCAGCAGAAGAGGCAGAACAGAGACCCAGTACTTC. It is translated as CASRRGRTETQYF. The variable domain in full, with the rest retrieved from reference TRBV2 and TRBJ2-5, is EPEVTQTPSHQVTQMGQEVILRCVPISNHLYFYWYRQILGQKVEFLVSFYNNEISEKSEIFDDQFSVERPDGSNFTLKIRSTKLEDSAMYFCASRRGRTETQYFGPGTRLLVL.

The CDR3 sequence: CASRSRVAKNIQYF. CDR3 nucleotide sequence: TGTGCCAGCAGAAGCCGCGTAGCCAAAAACATTCAGTACTTC. This sequence joins TRBV28 and TRBJ2-4; no clear D gene. V was shortened by 6 bases and J by 0 bases, with 9 bases between the two germline ends. CDR1 is MDHEN, CDR2 SYDVKM, per germline. This CDR3 comprises 14 residues.

The CDR3 protein is CSVAGLAGKYNEQFF. CDR3 DNA: TGCAGCGTAGCGGGACTAGCGGGGAAGTACAATGAGCAGTTCTTC. The chain employs TRBV29-1 and TRBJ2-1; 13 bases agree with TRBD2. CDR1 is SQVTM, CDR2 ANQGSEA, per germline. J gave up 4 bases and V 6 bases, and 6 bases lay outside the gene matches. There are 15 residues in the CDR3.

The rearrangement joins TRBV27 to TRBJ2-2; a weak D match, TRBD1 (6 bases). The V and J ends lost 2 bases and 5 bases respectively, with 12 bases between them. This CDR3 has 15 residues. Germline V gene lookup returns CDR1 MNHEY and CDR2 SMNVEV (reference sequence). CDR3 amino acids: CASSLPGAGTGELFF. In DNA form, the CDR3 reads TGTGCCAGCAGTTTACCAGGGGCAGGTACCGGGGAGCTGTTTTTT.

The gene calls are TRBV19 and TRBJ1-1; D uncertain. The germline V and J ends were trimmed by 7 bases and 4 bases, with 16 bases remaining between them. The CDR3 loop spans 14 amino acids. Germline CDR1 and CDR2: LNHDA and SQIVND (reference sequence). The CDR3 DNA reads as TGTGCCAGTAAGGCCGCTGTCGGAGGCACTGAAGCTTTCTTT. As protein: CASKAAVGGTEAFF.

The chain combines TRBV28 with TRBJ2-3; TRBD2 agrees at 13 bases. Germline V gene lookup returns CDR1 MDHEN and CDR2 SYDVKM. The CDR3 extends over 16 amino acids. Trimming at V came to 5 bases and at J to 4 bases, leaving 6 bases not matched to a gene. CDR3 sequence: CASSTRTSGSSDTQYF. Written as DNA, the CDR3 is TGTGCCAGCAGTACCCGGACTAGCGGGAGCTCAGATACGCAGTATTTT.

CDR3 in DNA: TGTGCCAGCAGTTTCACAGAGACACTTAGCAATCAGCCCCAGCATTTT. Its translation is CASSFTETLSNQPQHF. The V call is TRBV6-2 or TRBV6-3, the J call TRBJ1-5; D is undetermined. V was pared by 4 bases and J by 0 bases, with 13 bases between. CDR3 size: 16 residues. The germline V gene has CDR1 MNHEY and CDR2 SVGEGT.

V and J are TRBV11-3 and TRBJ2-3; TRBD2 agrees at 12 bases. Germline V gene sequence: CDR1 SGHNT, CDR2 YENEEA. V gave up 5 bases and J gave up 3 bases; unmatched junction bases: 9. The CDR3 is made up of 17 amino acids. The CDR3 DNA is TGTGCCAGCAGCCAGAGGACTAGCGGGGAGGGGACAGATACGCAGTATTTT. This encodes CASSQRTSGEGTDTQYF.

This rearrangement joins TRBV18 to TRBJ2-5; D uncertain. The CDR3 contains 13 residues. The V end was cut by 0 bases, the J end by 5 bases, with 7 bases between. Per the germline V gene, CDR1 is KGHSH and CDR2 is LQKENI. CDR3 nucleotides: TGTGCCAGCTCACCACCGGTCAGGGAGACCCAGTACTTC. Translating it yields CASSPPVRETQYF.